The clone carrying this T cell receptor beta chain occurred many times. Indicated time point: newly diagnosed GD, antithyroid drugs for less than 3 months. From RNA extracted from PBMCs, the TCR library was made. CDR3-region Arm-PCR and iRepertoire HTBI primers produced the TCR beta libraries. TCRdb recomputed calls from the multiplex PCR reads with MiXCR, one row per CDR3 protein. The repertoire consists of about 420,000 distinct CDR3 sequences, with 16% occurring once and the leading ten covering approximately 22%. The entry originates in a study of regulatory T cells in long-lasting Graves disease. Between the trimmed V and J ends, which lost 3 bases and 3 bases, there was a span of 12 bases. CDR1 and CDR2 (germline): DFQATT, SNEGSKA (reference sequence). This CDR3 has 13 residues. The sample also formed part of further work on T cells in Graves' hyperthyroidism and ophthalmopathy.

The sequence was collected from a woman under 30 with Graves disease. Sequences were derived from peripheral blood mononuclear cells (PBMCs), sampled at new diagnosis, from a patient treated with antithyroid drugs. The V gene is TRBV20-1, the J gene TRBJ2-7; TRBD1 is a possible D gene (7 bases). CDR3 sequence: CSARRQGGYEQYF. CDR3 sequence (DNA): TGCAGTGCTAGGAGACAGGGAGGCTACGAGCAGTACTTC.